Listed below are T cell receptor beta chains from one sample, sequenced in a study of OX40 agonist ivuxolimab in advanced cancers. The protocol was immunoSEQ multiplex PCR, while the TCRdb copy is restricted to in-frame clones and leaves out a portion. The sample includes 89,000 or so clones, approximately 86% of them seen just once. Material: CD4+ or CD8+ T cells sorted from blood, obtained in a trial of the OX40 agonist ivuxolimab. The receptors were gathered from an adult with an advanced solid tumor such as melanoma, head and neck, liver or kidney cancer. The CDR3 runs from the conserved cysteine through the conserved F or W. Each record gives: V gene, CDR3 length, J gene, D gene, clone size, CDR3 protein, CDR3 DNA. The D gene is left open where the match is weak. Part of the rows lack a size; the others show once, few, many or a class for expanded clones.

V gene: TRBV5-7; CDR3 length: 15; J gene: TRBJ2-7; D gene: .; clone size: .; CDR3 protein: CASSPQRSRHHEQYF; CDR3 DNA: TGTGCCAGCAGCCCCCAAAGGTCCCGTCATCACGAGCAGTACTTC
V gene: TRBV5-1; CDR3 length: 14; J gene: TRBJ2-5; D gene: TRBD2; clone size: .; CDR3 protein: CASSLTSGQETQYF; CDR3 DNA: TGCGCCAGCAGCCTGACTAGCGGACAAGAGACCCAGTACTTC
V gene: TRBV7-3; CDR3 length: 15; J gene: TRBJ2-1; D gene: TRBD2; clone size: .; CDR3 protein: CASSPTSGSYNEQFF; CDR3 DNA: TGTGCCAGCAGTCCCACTAGCGGGTCCTACAATGAGCAGTTCTTC
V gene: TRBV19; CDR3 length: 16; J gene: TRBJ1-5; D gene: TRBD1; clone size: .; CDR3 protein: CASSTLTGGFNQPQHF; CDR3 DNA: TGTGCCAGTAGTACCCTAACAGGGGGCTTCAATCAGCCCCAGCATTTT
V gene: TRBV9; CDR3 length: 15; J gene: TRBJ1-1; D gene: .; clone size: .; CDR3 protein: CASSLSAQRYTEAFF; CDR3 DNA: TGTGCCAGCAGCTTGAGCGCCCAACGGTACACTGAAGCTTTCTTT
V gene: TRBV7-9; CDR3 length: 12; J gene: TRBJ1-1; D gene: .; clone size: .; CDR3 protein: CASSLGRDEAFF; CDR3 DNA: TGTGCCAGCAGCCTAGGGAGAGATGAAGCTTTCTTT
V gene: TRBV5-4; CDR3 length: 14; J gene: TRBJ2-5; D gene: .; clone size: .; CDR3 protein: CASSLNMGGIEQYF; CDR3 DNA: TGTGCCAGCAGCTTGAATATGGGGGGAATTGAGCAGTACTTC
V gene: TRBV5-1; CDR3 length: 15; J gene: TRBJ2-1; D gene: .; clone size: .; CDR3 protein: CASSSESGPWDEQFF; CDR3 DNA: TGCGCCAGCAGCTCAGAGAGCGGGCCTTGGGATGAGCAGTTCTTC
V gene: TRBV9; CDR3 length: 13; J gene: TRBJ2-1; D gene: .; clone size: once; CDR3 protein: CASSAPGAAKQFF; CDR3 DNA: TGTGCCAGCAGCGCCCCGGGAGCCGCCAAGCAGTTCTTC
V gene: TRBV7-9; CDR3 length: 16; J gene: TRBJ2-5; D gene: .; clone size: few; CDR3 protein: CASSLEVYGFGETQYF; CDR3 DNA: TGTGCCAGCAGCTTAGAGGTTTATGGGTTCGGAGAGACCCAGTACTTC
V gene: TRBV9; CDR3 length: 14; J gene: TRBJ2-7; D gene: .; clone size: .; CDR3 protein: CASSPRVGAYEQYF; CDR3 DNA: TGTGCCAGCAGCCCCAGGGTAGGGGCCTACGAGCAGTACTTC
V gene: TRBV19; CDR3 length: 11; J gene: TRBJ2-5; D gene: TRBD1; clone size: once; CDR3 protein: CASRQGETQYF; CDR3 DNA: TGTGCCTCCCGACAGGGAGAGACCCAGTACTTC
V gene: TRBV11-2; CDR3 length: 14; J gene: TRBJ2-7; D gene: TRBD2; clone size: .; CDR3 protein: CASARAGGEKEQYF; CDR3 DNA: TGTGCCAGCGCCAGAGCGGGAGGTGAGAAAGAGCAGTACTTC
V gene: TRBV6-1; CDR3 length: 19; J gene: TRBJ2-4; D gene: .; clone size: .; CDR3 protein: CASSERSLTLGVAKNIQYF; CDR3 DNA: TGTGCCAGCAGTGAAAGGTCCCTAACCTTGGGAGTGGCCAAAAACATTCAGTACTTC
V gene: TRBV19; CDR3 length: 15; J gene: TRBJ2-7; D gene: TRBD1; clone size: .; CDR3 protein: CASSMDRASSYEQYF; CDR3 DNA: TGTGCCAGTAGCATGGACAGGGCCAGCTCCTACGAGCAGTACTTC
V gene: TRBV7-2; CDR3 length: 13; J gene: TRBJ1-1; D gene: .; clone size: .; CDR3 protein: CASSLEGRGEAFF; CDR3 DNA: TGTGCCAGCAGCTTAGAAGGTCGGGGTGAAGCTTTCTTT
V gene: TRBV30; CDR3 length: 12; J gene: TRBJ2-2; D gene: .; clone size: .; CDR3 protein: CAWSVGSGELFF; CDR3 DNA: TGTGCCTGGAGTGTTGGGTCCGGGGAGCTGTTTTTT
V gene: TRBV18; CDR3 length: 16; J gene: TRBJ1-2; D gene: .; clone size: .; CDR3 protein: CASSPRDPRSNYGYTF; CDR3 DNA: TGTGCCAGCTCACCAAGGGACCCCCGGAGTAACTATGGCTACACCTTC
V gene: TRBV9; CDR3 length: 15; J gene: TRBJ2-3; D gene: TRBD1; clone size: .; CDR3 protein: CASSPLTGGENTQYF; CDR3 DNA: TGTGCCAGCAGCCCCCTTACAGGGGGCGAAAATACGCAGTATTTT
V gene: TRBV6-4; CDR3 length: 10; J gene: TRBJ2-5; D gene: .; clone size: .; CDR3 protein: CASSGTTQYF; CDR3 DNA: TGTGCCAGCAGCGGGACGACCCAGTACTTC
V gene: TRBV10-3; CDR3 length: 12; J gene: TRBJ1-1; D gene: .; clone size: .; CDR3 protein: CAISGIMTEAFF; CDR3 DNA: TGTGCCATCAGTGGAATTATGACTGAAGCTTTCTTT
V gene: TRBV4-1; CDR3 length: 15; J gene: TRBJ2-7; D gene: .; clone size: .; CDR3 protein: CASSQDLRQTGEQYF; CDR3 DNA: TGCGCCAGCAGCCAAGATTTACGGCAAACGGGCGAGCAGTACTTC
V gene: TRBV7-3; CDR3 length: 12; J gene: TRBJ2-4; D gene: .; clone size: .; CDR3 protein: CASSRRKDIQYF; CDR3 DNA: TGTGCCAGCAGCCGTCGGAAGGACATTCAGTACTTC
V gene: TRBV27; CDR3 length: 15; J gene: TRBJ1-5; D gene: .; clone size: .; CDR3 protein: CASSLGNPRNQPQHF; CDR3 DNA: TGTGCCAGCAGTTTGGGTAATCCCAGAAATCAGCCCCAGCATTTT
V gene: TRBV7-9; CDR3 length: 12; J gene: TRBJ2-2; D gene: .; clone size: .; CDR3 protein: CASSFVAGELFF; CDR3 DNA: TGTGCCAGCAGCTTTGTGGCCGGGGAGCTGTTTTTT
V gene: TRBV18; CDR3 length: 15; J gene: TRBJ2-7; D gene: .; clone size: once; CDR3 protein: CPHPSPRGQLYEQYF; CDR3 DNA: TGTCCCCACCCCAGTCCCAGAGGACAACTTTACGAGCAGTACTTC
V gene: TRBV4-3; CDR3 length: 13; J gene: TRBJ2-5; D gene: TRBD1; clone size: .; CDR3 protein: CASSLTGGETQYF; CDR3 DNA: TGCGCCAGCAGCCTGACAGGGGGCGAGACCCAGTACTTC
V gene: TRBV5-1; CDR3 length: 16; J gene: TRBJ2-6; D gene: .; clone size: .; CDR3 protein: CASSLVGSSGANVLTF; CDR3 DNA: TGCGCCAGCAGCTTGGTGGGCAGCTCTGGGGCCAACGTCCTGACTTTC
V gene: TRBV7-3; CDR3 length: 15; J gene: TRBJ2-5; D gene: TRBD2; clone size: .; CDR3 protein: CASSLTGTNKETQYF; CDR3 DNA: TGTGCCAGCAGCTTAACCGGGACTAACAAAGAGACCCAGTACTTC
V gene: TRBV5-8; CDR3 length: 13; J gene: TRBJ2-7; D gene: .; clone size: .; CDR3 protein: CASSSDPTYEQYF; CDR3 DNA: TGTGCCAGCAGCTCGGACCCCACCTACGAGCAGTACTTC
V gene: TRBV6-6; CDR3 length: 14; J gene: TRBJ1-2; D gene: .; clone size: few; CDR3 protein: CAAGSSGPKYGYTF; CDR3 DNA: TGTGCCGCAGGTTCTTCAGGGCCTAAATATGGCTACACCTTC
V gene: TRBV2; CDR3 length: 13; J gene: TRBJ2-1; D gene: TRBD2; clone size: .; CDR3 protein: CASSVAGSFSGFF; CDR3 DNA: TGTGCCAGCTCCGTAGCGGGGTCGTTCTCTGGGTTCTTC
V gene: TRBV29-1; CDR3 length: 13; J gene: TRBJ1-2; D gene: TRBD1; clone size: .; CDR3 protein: CSAGGTGVGGYTF; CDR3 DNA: TGCAGCGCTGGGGGGACAGGGGTTGGTGGCTACACCTTC
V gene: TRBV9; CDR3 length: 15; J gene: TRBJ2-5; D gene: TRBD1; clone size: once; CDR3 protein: CASSVAGQGVETQYF; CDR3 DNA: TGTGCCAGCAGCGTGGCGGGACAGGGGGTGGAGACCCAGTACTTC
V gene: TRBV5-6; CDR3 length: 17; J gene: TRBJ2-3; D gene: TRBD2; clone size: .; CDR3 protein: CASSSPGLLKNTDTQYF; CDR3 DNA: TGTGCCAGCAGTTCTCCGGGACTACTAAAAAACACAGATACGCAGTATTTT
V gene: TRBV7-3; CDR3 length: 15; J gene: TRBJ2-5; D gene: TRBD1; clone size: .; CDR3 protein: CASSLRPGQGETQYF; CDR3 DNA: TGTGCCAGCAGCTTAAGGCCGGGACAGGGGGAGACCCAGTACTTC
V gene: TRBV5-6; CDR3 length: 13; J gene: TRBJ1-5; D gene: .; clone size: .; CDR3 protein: CASSFEGGQPQHF; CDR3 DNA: TGTGCCAGCAGCTTCGAGGGTGGCCAGCCCCAGCATTTT
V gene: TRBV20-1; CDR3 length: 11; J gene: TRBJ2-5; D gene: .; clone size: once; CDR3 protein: CSARVVETQYF; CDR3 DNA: TGCAGTGCTAGAGTAGTTGAGACCCAGTACTTC
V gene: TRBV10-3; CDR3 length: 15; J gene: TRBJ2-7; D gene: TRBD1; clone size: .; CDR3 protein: CAISEGATGSYEQYF; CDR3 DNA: TGTGCCATCAGTGAGGGCGCGACAGGGTCCTACGAGCAGTACTTC
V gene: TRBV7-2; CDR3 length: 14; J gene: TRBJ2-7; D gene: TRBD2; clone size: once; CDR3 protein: CASSWTSGTGEQYF; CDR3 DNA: TGTGCCAGCAGTTGGACTAGCGGGACAGGCGAGCAGTACTTC
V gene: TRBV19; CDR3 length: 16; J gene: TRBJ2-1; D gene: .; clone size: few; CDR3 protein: CASSSRAAAYYNEQFF; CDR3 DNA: TGTGCCAGTAGTTCTCGGGCTGCGGCATACTACAATGAGCAGTTCTTC
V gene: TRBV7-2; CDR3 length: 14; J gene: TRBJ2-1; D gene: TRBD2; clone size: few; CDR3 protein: CASSRNGRYNEQFF; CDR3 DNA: TGTGCCAGCAGCCGGAACGGGAGGTACAATGAGCAGTTCTTC
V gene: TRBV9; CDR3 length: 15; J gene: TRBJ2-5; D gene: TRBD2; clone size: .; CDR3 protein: CASSVRDAGEETQYF; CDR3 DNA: TGTGCCAGCAGCGTAAGAGATGCGGGAGAAGAGACCCAGTACTTC
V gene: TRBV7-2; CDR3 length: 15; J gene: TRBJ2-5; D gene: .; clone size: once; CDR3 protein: CASSRQVRGRETQYF; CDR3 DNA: TGTGCCAGCAGCCGACAGGTGCGGGGAAGGGAGACCCAGTACTTC
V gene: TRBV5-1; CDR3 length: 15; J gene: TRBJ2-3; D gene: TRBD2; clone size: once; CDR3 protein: CASGPTSGTTDTQYF; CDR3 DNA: TGCGCCAGCGGCCCAACTAGCGGAACCACAGATACGCAGTATTTT
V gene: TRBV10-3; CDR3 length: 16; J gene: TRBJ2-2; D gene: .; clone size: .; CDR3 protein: CAISAPGTTSTEELFF; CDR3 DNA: TGTGCCATCAGTGCCCCCGGGACCACGAGCACCGAGGAGCTGTTTTTT
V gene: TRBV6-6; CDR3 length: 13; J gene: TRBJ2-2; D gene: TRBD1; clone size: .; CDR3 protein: CASRDTGAGELFF; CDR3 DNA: TGTGCCAGCAGAGATACAGGGGCCGGGGAGCTGTTTTTT
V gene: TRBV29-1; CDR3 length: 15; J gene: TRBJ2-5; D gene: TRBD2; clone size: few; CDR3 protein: CSALTSGSGGETQYF; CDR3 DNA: TGCAGCGCCCTGACTAGCGGGAGCGGGGGTGAGACCCAGTACTTC
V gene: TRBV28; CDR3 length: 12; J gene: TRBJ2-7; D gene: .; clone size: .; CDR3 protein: CASSRVGAEQYF; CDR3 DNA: TGTGCCAGCAGCCGAGTCGGGGCCGAGCAGTACTTC
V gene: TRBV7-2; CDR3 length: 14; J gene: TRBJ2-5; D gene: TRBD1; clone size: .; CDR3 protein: CASSSTTGGVTQYF; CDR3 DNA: TGTGCCAGCAGCTCCACGACAGGGGGGGTGACCCAGTACTTC
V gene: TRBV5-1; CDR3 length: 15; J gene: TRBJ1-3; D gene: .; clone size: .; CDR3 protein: CASSLAGDSGNTIYF; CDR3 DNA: TGCGCCAGCAGCTTAGCAGGGGATTCAGGAAACACCATATATTTT
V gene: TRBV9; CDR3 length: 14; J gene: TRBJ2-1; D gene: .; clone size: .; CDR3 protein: CASTPGAVTNEQFF; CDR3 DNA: TGTGCCAGCACCCCCGGGGCTGTAACTAATGAGCAGTTCTTC
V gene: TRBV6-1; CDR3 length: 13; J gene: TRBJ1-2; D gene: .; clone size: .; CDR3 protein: CASSEEGSYGYTF; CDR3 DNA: TGTGCCAGCAGTGAAGAGGGGTCCTATGGCTACACCTTC
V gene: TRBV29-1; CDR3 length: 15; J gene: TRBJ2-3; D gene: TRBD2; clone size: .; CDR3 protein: CSVEMSAGAADTQYF; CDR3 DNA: TGCAGCGTTGAAATGTCGGCGGGAGCAGCAGATACGCAGTATTTT
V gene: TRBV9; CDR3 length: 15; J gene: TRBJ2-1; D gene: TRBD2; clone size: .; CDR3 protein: CASSAGTSSYNEQFF; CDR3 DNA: TGTGCCAGCAGCGCCGGGACTAGCTCCTACAATGAGCAGTTCTTC